These T cell receptor beta chains were read from a single sample in a study of blood T cell repertoires in COVID-19. TCRdb's table, derived via immunoSEQ multiplex PCR, lists solely in-frame clones and lacks some. The table lists tens of thousands of clones, around 88% of them singletons. The sequencing input was peripheral blood. These TCRs come from a woman aged 80 or over with acute or convalescent COVID-19. Each CDR3 is given with its conserved first and last residue. D genes are given only for firm matches. Size is omitted from some rows. Given values are once, few, many or a class for expanded clones.

clone size,V gene,J gene,D gene,CDR3 DNA,CDR3 protein
.,TRBV7-8,TRBJ2-7,.,TGTGCCAGCAGCTTAGCGCGGGACGAGCAGTACTTC,CASSLARDEQYF
.,TRBV7-3,TRBJ2-1,.,TGTGCCAGCAGCAACGGCAATGAGCAGTTCTTC,CASSNGNEQFF
.,TRBV18,TRBJ2-7,.,TGTGCCAGCTCACCCGCGGGACTTTACGAGCAGTACTTC,CASSPAGLYEQYF
.,TRBV6-5,TRBJ1-6,TRBD1,TGTGCCAGCAACTCCGTGGGCAGGGGGAATTCACCCCTCCACTTT,CASNSVGRGNSPLHF
.,TRBV29-1,TRBJ1-2,.,TGCAGCGTTGGGCTCGCGGGAGGCTACACCTTC,CSVGLAGGYTF
.,TRBV3-1/TRBV3-2,TRBJ1-1,.,TGTGCCAGCAGCCAAGCCGACACTGAAGCTTTCTTT,CASSQADTEAFF
.,TRBV5-1,TRBJ2-5,.,TGCGCCAGCAGCTGGGGAACCGCGGGGAGGGAGACCCAGTACTTC,CASSWGTAGRETQYF
few,TRBV6-6,TRBJ1-4,.,TGTGCCAGCAGCCGGAGGACAGCAAGAAATGAAAAACTGTTTTTT,CASSRRTARNEKLFF
once,TRBV2,TRBJ2-2,TRBD1,TGTGCCAGCAGTACGAGACAGGGGGCGAACACCGGGGAGCTGTTTTTT,CASSTRQGANTGELFF
.,TRBV29-1,TRBJ1-1,.,TGCAGGGCTGGGGGCACGGAGAACACTGAAGCTTTCTTT,CRAGGTENTEAFF
.,TRBV19,TRBJ1-3,.,TGTGCCAGTAGTCCCTCCAGCTCTGGAAACACCATATATTTT,CASSPSSSGNTIYF
.,TRBV11-2,TRBJ2-1,TRBD2,TGTGCCAGCAGCCCTACCGGACTAGCGAACTACAATGAGCAGTTCTTC,CASSPTGLANYNEQFF
.,TRBV19,TRBJ2-7,TRBD1,TGTGCCAGTAACGCCCGGGACAGCGCCTACGAGCAGTACTTC,CASNARDSAYEQYF
.,TRBV11-2,TRBJ2-3,.,TGTGCCAGCAGCTTGGACGGGGGAGCATCAGATACGCAGTATTTT,CASSLDGGASDTQYF
.,TRBV5-4,TRBJ1-2,.,TGTGCCAGCAGCTTTGACGGACAGAACTATGGCTACACCTTC,CASSFDGQNYGYTF
.,TRBV27,TRBJ1-1,.,TGTGCCAGCGGCACAGGTTTCACTGAAGCTTTCTTT,CASGTGFTEAFF
.,TRBV19,TRBJ1-4,.,TGTGCCAGTAGTATAGAGGCAGGGGTAGGACTGTTTTTT,CASSIEAGVGLFF
.,TRBV6-5,TRBJ1-2,.,TGTGCCAGCAGTCAAAGGACAGCTAACTATGGCTACACCTTC,CASSQRTANYGYTF
.,TRBV27,TRBJ1-5,.,TGTGCCAGCAGTTTATCGAGGGGGGGAAGTCAGCCCCAGCATTTT,CASSLSRGGSQPQHF
.,TRBV21-1,TRBJ2-7,.,TGTGCCAGCAGCAATAGGTGGAGGAGCTCCTACGAGCAGTACTTC,CASSNRWRSSYEQYF
.,TRBV19,TRBJ1-1,TRBD1,TGTGCCAGTAGTATTATAACAGGGGGGACTGAAGCTTTCTTT,CASSIITGGTEAFF
.,TRBV19,TRBJ1-3,.,TGTGCCAGCTCTCCAGGGGTCTCTGGAAACACCATATATTTT,CASSPGVSGNTIYF
once,TRBV5-1,TRBJ2-7,.,TGCGCCAGCAGCTTGGAACAGAGGAGGTACGAGCAGTACTTC,CASSLEQRRYEQYF
.,TRBV6-6,TRBJ2-7,TRBD1,TGTGCCAGCAGCCGCGGGACAGGGGAGGAGCAGTACTTC,CASSRGTGEEQYF
.,TRBV19,TRBJ2-7,TRBD2,TGTGCCAGTAGTCGAGGACTAGCGGGAGGTTCCTACGAGCAGTACTTC,CASSRGLAGGSYEQYF
.,TRBV12-3/TRBV12-4,TRBJ1-2,.,TGTGCCAGCAGCAAGAGAGGGTTCTATGGCTACACCTTC,CASSKRGFYGYTF
.,TRBV7-2,TRBJ2-2,.,TGTGCCAGCAGCTTAGACAGGGTATTCACCGGGGAGCTGTTTTTT,CASSLDRVFTGELFF
once,TRBV15,TRBJ2-3,.,TGTGCCACCAGCAGAGATCTGCGAGAAGCGCAGTATTTT,CATSRDLREAQYF
once,TRBV10-3,TRBJ2-3,.,TGTGCCATCAGTGGGAAGGGAGGCACAGATACGCAGTATTTT,CAISGKGGTDTQYF
.,TRBV6-1,TRBJ2-7,TRBD2,TGTGCCAGCAGTGAAGGGGGGGGGATTTCCTACGAGCAGTACTTC,CASSEGGGISYEQYF
few,TRBV3-1/TRBV3-2,TRBJ1-2,TRBD1,TGTGCCAGCAGCAACGGACAGGGCCGCTACACCTTC,CASSNGQGRYTF
.,TRBV28,TRBJ1-2,TRBD1,TGTGCCAGCAGTTCGGGGGACAGGGGCTATGGCTACACCTTC,CASSSGDRGYGYTF
.,TRBV3-1/TRBV3-2,TRBJ2-3,.,TGTGCCAGCAGGCTGGGCACATTAAGCACAGATACGCAGTATTTT,CASRLGTLSTDTQYF
.,TRBV30,TRBJ1-5,.,TGTGCCTGGAACTCCGGGATGGAGCCCCAGCATTTT,CAWNSGMEPQHF
.,TRBV24-1,TRBJ2-1,TRBD1,TGTGCCACCAGTGCCGCGCCGGGACAGTACAATGAGCAGTTCTTC,CATSAAPGQYNEQFF
.,TRBV5-5,TRBJ2-1,TRBD2,TGTGCCAGCAGCTCACTTAGCGGGACCACCTACAATGAGCAGTTCTTC,CASSSLSGTTYNEQFF
.,TRBV30,TRBJ2-5,TRBD2,TGTGCCTGGAGTTCCTTCGGACTAGCGGGAGGGCCGGGCGAGACCCAGTACTTC,CAWSSFGLAGGPGETQYF
.,TRBV5-6,TRBJ2-7,TRBD1,TGTGCCAGCAGCTTCTCACCGAGACAGGGCTACGAGCAGTACTTC,CASSFSPRQGYEQYF
.,TRBV4-1,TRBJ2-1,TRBD2,TGCGCCAGCAGCCAAGAAGGTCCGACTAGCGGGGGGCGATACTCCTACAATGAGCAGTTCTTC,CASSQEGPTSGGRYSYNEQFF
.,TRBV5-4,TRBJ2-5,.,TGTGCCAGCAGCTCCCCAGGGGCCGGAGAGACCCAGTACTTC,CASSSPGAGETQYF
.,TRBV3-1/TRBV3-2,TRBJ2-1,TRBD2,TGTGCCAGCAGCCAAGATAGGCTAGCGGGAGGGACTTACAATGAGCAGTTCTTC,CASSQDRLAGGTYNEQFF
.,TRBV29-1,TRBJ2-1,TRBD2,TGCAGCGTTCAACCCGGGACTAGCGAGTTCTTC,CSVQPGTSEFF
.,TRBV14,TRBJ2-3,TRBD1,TGTGCCAGCAGCCAGGCAGAAACAGGGGTCGGAGATACGCAGTATTTT,CASSQAETGVGDTQYF
.,TRBV7-8,TRBJ1-1,.,TGTGCCAGCAGCTTGAGTTATTCTGTGGAAGCTTTCTTT,CASSLSYSVEAFF
.,TRBV3-1/TRBV3-2,TRBJ1-1,.,TGTGCCAGCAGCCAGGGCACCGGGACAGAAGCTTTCTTT,CASSQGTGTEAFF
once,TRBV7-9,TRBJ2-3,.,TGTGCCAGCAGCTTAGTCGGGAATACGCAGTATTTT,CASSLVGNTQYF
.,TRBV3-1/TRBV3-2,TRBJ1-5,TRBD1,TGTGCCAGCAGCCAAGGGGGACAGGGATATCTCAGCAATCAGCCCCAGCATTTT,CASSQGGQGYLSNQPQHF
.,TRBV6-1,TRBJ2-6,.,TGTGCCAGCAGTGAATCGTTGTTCCGTGGGGCCAACGTCCTGACTTTC,CASSESLFRGANVLTF
.,TRBV2,TRBJ2-5,.,TGTGCCAGCAGTGAAGCACAGAAGGAGACCCAGTACTTC,CASSEAQKETQYF